The next 21 T cell receptor beta chains were all read from a single sample in a study of Ad26.COV2.S vaccination and SARS-CoV-2 variants. The treatment denotes: around 19 received Ad26.COV2.S at low or high dose, single or two shots; about 5 received placebo; per-sample allocation not given. Sampling took place 63 days after the first vaccine or placebo injection. The repertoire was sequenced with immunoSEQ multiplex PCR; TCRdb's copy has only in-frame clones and lacks some. The table lists around 320,000 clones, around four fifths of them singletons. The specimen comprised peripheral blood, sampled in a trial of Ad26.COV2.S vaccine versus placebo. The receptors shown here come from a person aged 18-60 years who received the Ad26.COV2.S COVID-19 vaccine or a placebo.

V usage is TRBV9 and J usage is TRBJ1-1; D is unresolved. CDR1 and CDR2 from the germline V gene are SGDLS and YYNGEE. The V gene lost 4 bases and the J gene lost 0 bases, with 10 bases spanning the gap. This CDR3 contains 14 residues. The CDR3 DNA reads TGTGCCAGCAGCCGGACGGCTATGAACACTGAAGCTTTCTTT. Amino acid sequence: CASSRTAMNTEAFF.

This chain joins TRBV6-6 and TRBJ1-4; no reliable D call. Between the trimmed V and J ends, which lost 8 bases and 8 bases, there was a span of 15 bases. CDR3 length: 13 amino acids. Germline V gene sequence: CDR1 MNHNY, CDR2 SVGAGI (reference sequence). The CDR3 sequence: CASRSAEDEKLFF. The DNA of the CDR3 is TGTGCCAGCCGGTCGGCCGAGGACGAAAAACTGTTTTTT.

The genes are TRBV2 and TRBJ2-3; a possible D gene is TRBD1 (6 bases). Germline V gene lookup returns CDR1 SNHLY and CDR2 FYNNEI. The CDR3 length is 15 residues. V lost 2 bases and J 7 bases, leaving 16 bases between the germline ends. The CDR3 region has the DNA TGTGCCAGCAGTGAAAGGACAGTTGATGCAAATACGCAGTATTTT. Its protein product is CASSERTVDANTQYF.

J is TRBJ1-6 and V is TRBV14; tentative D call: TRBD1 (5 bases). Germline V gives CDR1 SGHDN, CDR2 FVKESK. The CDR3 contains 17 residues. The V end lost 4 bases, the J end lost 11 bases, and 24 bases lay between the germline ends. The CDR3 nucleotides read TGTGCCAGCAGCCTTTTAATGGGCCGTGGAGGGGTGGCACCCCTCCACTTT. It codes for CASSLLMGRGGVAPLHF.

This chain links TRBV6-5 with TRBJ2-1; 8 bases are a match to TRBD2. V was pared by 2 bases and J by 0 bases, with 3 bases of the junction left unmatched. There are 16 residues in the CDR3. Germline CDR1 is MNHEY and CDR2 is SVGAGI. CDR3 coding DNA: TGTGCCAGCAGTTACGTAGGGACTAGCTCCTACAATGAGCAGTTCTTC. This gives the protein CASSYVGTSSYNEQFF.

CDR3 sequence (DNA): TGTGCCACCAGCCCCAGACTCGGGGATACGCAGTATTTT. Translation gives CATSPRLGDTQYF. This chain links TRBV15 with TRBJ2-3; no definite D call. This CDR3 region has 13 residues. The V end was cut by 5 bases, the J end by 6 bases, with 12 bases between. The germline gives CDR1 LNHNV, CDR2 YYDKDF (reference sequence).

The rearrangement links TRBV5-1 to TRBJ2-5; 8 bases align to TRBD2. CDR3 length equals 15 residues. Germline V gene data show CDR1 as SGHRS and CDR2 as YFSETQ. V was clipped by 2 bases and J by 2 bases; unmatched bases: 5. The CDR3 protein is CASSFGSGAQETQYF. In DNA, the CDR3 is TGCGCCAGCAGCTTCGGTAGCGGGGCACAAGAGACCCAGTACTTC.

CDR3 sequence: CASSHWDSRAKNIQYF. CDR3 bases: TGTGCCAGTAGCCATTGGGACAGCCGAGCCAAAAACATTCAGTACTTC. The chain joins TRBV19 to TRBJ2-4, with 7 bases identical to TRBD1. CDR1 and CDR2 from the germline V gene are LNHDA and SQIVND (reference sequence). Trimming removed 6 bases from V and 0 bases from J; junction bases left unmatched: 8. The CDR3 consists of 16 residues.

The chain carries TRBV21-1 and TRBJ1-2. TRBV21-1 is flagged as a pseudogene. The CDR3 spans 23 residues. CDR3 region: CASTNEPGQHNLGRGDERDGYTF. CDR3 sequence (DNA): TGTGCCAGCACCAACGAACCGGGACAGCACAATTTAGGGCGGGGGGACGAGCGGGATGGCTACACCTTC.

The chain joins TRBV27 to TRBJ2-7, with TRBD2 matching 9 bases. Germline V gene sequence: CDR1 MNHEY, CDR2 SMNVEV (reference sequence). V was clipped by 6 bases and J by 0 bases; unmatched bases: 9. The CDR3 consists of 16 residues. CDR3 loop: CASRPFLAGNSYEQYF. The CDR3 nucleotides are TGTGCCAGCAGGCCCTTTCTAGCGGGAAACTCCTACGAGCAGTACTTC.

The CDR3 DNA sequence: TGTGCCAGCAGTATGGCCGGGGATGGATACGAGCAGTACTTC. It is translated as CASSMAGDGYEQYF. This chain connects TRBV6-5 to TRBJ2-7, with D maybe TRBD2 (5 bases). CDR1 is MNHEY and CDR2 is SVGAGI in the germline V gene. There are 14 residues in the CDR3. V lost 5 bases and J 4 bases, leaving 15 bases between the germline ends.

The chain employs TRBV6-5 and TRBJ2-1; 7 positions match TRBD1. The CDR3 contains 12 residues. V gave up 4 bases and J gave up 11 bases; unmatched junction bases: 5. Germline CDR1 is MNHEY and CDR2 is SVGAGI. The CDR3 coding sequence is TGTGCCAGCAGTTTTAGACAGGGAAAGCAGTTCTTC. This translates into CASSFRQGKQFF.

The chain employs TRBV5-1 and TRBJ2-3; 14 nucleotides match TRBD2. The germline CDR1 and CDR2 sequences are SGHRS and YFSETQ. The CDR3 contains 19 residues. J lost 0 bases, V lost 4 bases, and 10 bases had no gene match. The CDR3 bases are TGCGCCAGCAGCGCGCCGGGGACTAGCGGGGGTACTAGCACAGATACGCAGTATTTT. Residues: CASSAPGTSGGTSTDTQYF.

This chain links TRBV5-1 with TRBJ2-7, with a weak D call TRBD2 (5 bases). With 4 bases removed from V and 5 bases from J, the gap between germline ends came to 16 bases. CDR1 is SGHRS and CDR2 is YFSETQ in the germline V gene. The CDR3 sequence is 14 residues long. CDR3 nucleotide sequence: TGCGCCAGCAGCCTTGGGTCGCCCGGGGACGAGCAGTACTTC. The encoded protein is CASSLGSPGDEQYF. Variable domain in full (rest from reference TRBV5-1 and TRBJ2-7): KAGVTQTPRYLIKTRGQQVTLSCSPISGHRSVSWYQQTPGQGLQFLFEYFSETQRNKGNFPGRFSGRQFSNSRSEMNVSTLELGDSALYLCASSLGSPGDEQYFGPGTRLTVT.

This chain joins TRBV6-2 or TRBV6-3 and TRBJ1-1; no clear D. Trimming pared 4 bases from V and 0 bases from J, leaving 9 bases between. Germline CDR1 is MNHEY and CDR2 is SVGEGT. This CDR3 spans 14 amino acids. The CDR3 DNA reads TGTGCCAGCAGTTCAGGACGGATGAACACTGAAGCTTTCTTT. As protein: CASSSGRMNTEAFF.

This clone has just a few counts. J is TRBJ2-3 and V is TRBV19; maybe TRBD1 (6 bases). This CDR3 has 15 residues. Germline CDR1 reads LNHDA; CDR2 reads SQIVND (reference sequence). Trimming took off 6 bases at V and 2 bases at J, with 15 bases between the two ends. This chain's CDR3 is CASSPQGSATDTQYF. The CDR3 DNA follows: TGTGCCAGTAGCCCACAGGGAAGCGCCACAGATACGCAGTATTTT.

The J gene is TRBJ1-4, the V gene TRBV2; a possible D gene is TRBD1 (5 bases). Trimming took 2 bases from V and 6 from J, leaving 13 bases between them. The CDR3 loop spans 15 amino acids. Germline loops: CDR1 SNHLY, CDR2 FYNNEI. The CDR3 bases are TGTGCCAGCAGTGAATTAAGGGGCAGGGATGAAAAACTGTTTTTT. It encodes CASSELRGRDEKLFF.

This clone was counted a single time. The chain employs TRBV5-1 and TRBJ1-3; unclear D gene. The CDR3 spans 15 residues. Germline-derived CDR1 and CDR2 are SGHRS and YFSETQ. V lost 4 bases and J 0 bases, leaving 11 bases between the germline ends. CDR3 amino acids: CASSLEGNSGNTIYF. The CDR3 bases are TGCGCCAGCAGCCTGGAGGGCAACTCTGGAAACACCATATATTTT. Drawing the rest from reference TRBV5-1 and TRBJ1-3, the complete variable domain is KAGVTQTPRYLIKTRGQQVTLSCSPISGHRSVSWYQQTPGQGLQFLFEYFSETQRNKGNFPGRFSGRQFSNSRSEMNVSTLELGDSALYLCASSLEGNSGNTIYFGEGSWLTVV.

About this clone: Additional DNA sequences in this sample encode the identical CDR3. The V and J genes are TRBV6-5 and TRBJ2-5; D remains unclear. Trimming took off 2 bases at V and 7 bases at J, with 5 bases between the two ends. The CDR3 spans 11 residues. Germline CDR1 and CDR2: MNHEY and SVGAGI. CDR3 in DNA: TGTGCCAGCAGTTACGTGGGGACCCAGTACTTC. Amino acid sequence: CASSYVGTQYF.

The V gene is TRBV14, the J gene TRBJ1-1; weak D call: TRBD1 (5 bases). Germline V gene sequence: CDR1 SGHDN, CDR2 FVKESK. Trimming cost V 1 base and J 1 base, with 13 bases left between them. This CDR3 is 16 amino acids long. The CDR3 bases are TGTGCCAGCAGCCAAGGTGGCAGGGCGTCGAACACTGAAGCTTTCTTT. Its translation: CASSQGGRASNTEAFF.

V is TRBV4-1 and J is TRBJ2-4; 7 bases match TRBD2. V was pared by 1 base and J by 7 bases, with 7 bases of the junction left unmatched. Germline assignment: CDR1 MGHRA and CDR2 YSYEKL. The CDR3 covers 15 residues. CDR3 loop: CASSQVVGRQNIQYF. CDR3 bases: TGCGCCAGCAGCCAAGTCGTCGGGAGGCAGAACATTCAGTACTTC.